The TCR beta chain under discussion was sequenced for a study of T cells in Graves' hyperthyroidism and ophthalmopathy. Using RNA transcripts as the source, TCR beta CDR3 regions were amplified. A set of HTBI primers served as the primers for a first-round RT-PCR of the TCR CDR3. TCRdb passed the multiplex PCR reads through MiXCR, listing each CDR3 protein once. The table has some 600,000 distinct CDR3 sequences, over 11% seen once. The germline gives CDR1 SNHLY, CDR2 FYNNEI. The CDR3 contains 12 residues. V was cut by 6 bases and J by 4 bases, with 8 bases left in between. The table lists this clonotype with many counts.

The rearrangement links TRBV2 to TRBJ2-3; D gene uncertain. This sequence originates from a woman in her thirties with Graves' hyperthyroidism that later progressed to Graves' ophthalmopathy. Sequencing input: blood. CDR3 in amino acids: CASRESADTQYF. DNA for the CDR3: TGTGCCAGCAGGGAGTCGGCAGATACGCAGTATTTT.